One sample yielded the 13 T cell receptor beta chains listed below, sequenced in a study of shared clonotypes between healthy human individuals. This table comes from immunoSEQ multiplex PCR, and its TCRdb copy is limited to in-frame clones, with some not included. The top ten hold 34% of the sample, which has about 690,000 clones, around 90% seen once. Material for sequencing was memory CD8+ T cells from PBMCs. Subset denoted: CD45RO+ cells pooled with CCR7-negative TemRA cells. These receptors were obtained from a man aged 18 to 30 in good health. Some clones in this sample may be carry-over from other donors' samples.

Worth noting for this clone: Other DNA sequences within the sample encode an identical CDR3. V and J are TRBV27 and TRBJ2-7; TRBD2 matches 11 bases. V dropped 3 bases and J dropped 1; count of bases not matched to a gene: 2. The CDR3 is 15 residues long. Germline loops: CDR1 MNHEY, CDR2 SMNVEV (reference sequence). The CDR3, as DNA: TGTGCCAGCAGTTTGACTAGCGGGGCATCCTACGAGCAGTACTTC. This encodes CASSLTSGASYEQYF.

The rearrangement uses TRBV19 and TRBJ2-5; D is possibly TRBD1 or TRBD2 (6 bases each). CDR1 LNHDA and CDR2 SQIVND come from the germline V gene (reference sequence). Trimming cost V 6 bases and J 4 bases, with 21 bases left between them. The CDR3 sequence is 16 residues long. CDR3 nucleotide sequence: TGTGCCAGTAGCCGATACCAACCGGGGGCGGGAGAGACCCAGTACTTC. Translating gives CASSRYQPGAGETQYF.

This chain uses TRBV27 with TRBJ2-1; 13 nucleotides agree with TRBD2. Germline V gene lookup returns CDR1 MNHEY and CDR2 SMNVEV (reference sequence). Germline trimming cut 4 bases from V and 3 bases from J; bases unmatched to any gene: 0. CDR3 length: 15 residues. The CDR3 spells CASSWTSGSYNEQFF. The CDR3 nucleotides read TGTGCCAGCAGTTGGACTAGCGGGAGCTACAATGAGCAGTTCTTC.

The DNA of the CDR3 is TGTGCCAGCAGTGTCTTCCGGGGGCTCTCTGGAAACACCATATATTTT. Its protein is CASSVFRGLSGNTIYF. The rearrangement uses TRBV28 and TRBJ1-3, with a weak D call TRBD1 (6 bases). CDR3 length: 16 residues. Per the germline V gene, CDR1 is MDHEN and CDR2 is SYDVKM. V dropped 5 bases and J dropped 0 bases, with 14 bases sitting between them.

The genes are TRBV27 and TRBJ2-7; tentatively, D is TRBD2 (6 bases). Trimming left V 5 bases short and J 3 bases short, with 14 bases between. In germline, CDR1 is MNHEY, CDR2 SMNVEV (reference sequence). CDR3 length: 14 residues. The CDR3 here is CASSPRDSRYEQYF. DNA of the CDR3: TGTGCCAGCAGTCCACGGGACTCCCGCTACGAGCAGTACTTC.

This clone was detected once. This chain links TRBV5-1 with TRBJ2-3, with 7 bases aligning to TRBD1. CDR3 length: 13 amino acids. The junction had 3 bases not matched to a gene; V was cut back by 2 bases and J by 6 bases. CDR1 and CDR2 from the germline V gene are SGHRS and YFSETQ. The CDR3 protein is CASSFWTGDTQYF. DNA for the CDR3: TGCGCCAGCAGCTTCTGGACAGGTGATACGCAGTATTTT.

The CDR3 here is CASSIGQGTLNTEAFF. Here the CDR3 DNA reads TGTGCCAGTAGTATTGGGCAGGGCACACTGAACACTGAAGCTTTCTTT. This chain links TRBV19 with TRBJ1-1; weak D call: TRBD1 (5 bases). The CDR3 length is 16 residues. Germline CDR1 is LNHDA and CDR2 is SQIVND (reference sequence). Trimming pared 3 bases from V and 0 bases from J, leaving 14 bases between.

V usage is TRBV9 and J usage is TRBJ2-2; D gene unclear. This CDR3 spans 13 amino acids. The V and J ends lost 4 bases and 3 bases respectively, with 7 bases between them. Per the germline V gene, CDR1 is SGDLS and CDR2 is YYNGEE. The CDR3 nucleotides read TGTGCCAGCAGCCTCGACGACACCGGGGAGCTGTTTTTT. Its translation: CASSLDDTGELFF.

A word on this clone: The sample holds other DNA sequences that translate to the same CDR3. This chain uses TRBV27 with TRBJ2-6; D is ambiguous. The V gene lost 8 bases and the J gene lost 3 bases, with 11 bases spanning the gap. This CDR3 region has 14 residues. Germline CDR1 is MNHEY and CDR2 is SMNVEV (reference sequence). The CDR3 sequence: CASAPGGGANVLTF. CDR3 sequence (DNA): TGTGCCAGCGCCCCTGGTGGTGGGGCCAACGTCCTGACTTTC.

This chain connects TRBV28 to TRBJ2-7; D may correspond to TRBD1 or TRBD2 (6 bases each). The ends were cut back, 0 bases at V and 2 bases at J, with 11 bases in the middle. The CDR3 totals 15 residues. Germline CDR1 reads MDHEN; CDR2 reads SYDVKM. The CDR3: CASSLWGGRTYEQYF. The CDR3 DNA reads TGTGCCAGCAGTTTATGGGGGGGCAGAACCTACGAGCAGTACTTC.

For the CDR3, the DNA is TGTGCCAGCCACGGGAGGCATACGCAGTATTTT. It is translated as CASHGRHTQYF. This sequence joins TRBV9 and TRBJ2-3; TRBD2 matches at 7 bases. V lost 7 bases to trimming and J lost 7 bases; unmatched junction nucleotides: 3. This CDR3 spans 11 amino acids. Germline V gives CDR1 SGDLS, CDR2 YYNGEE. Supplemented by reference TRBV9 and TRBJ2-3, the full variable domain reads DSGVTQTPKHLITATGQRVTLRCSPRSGDLSVYWYQQSLDQGLQFLIQYYNGEERAKGNILERFSAQQFPDLHSELNLSSLELGDSALYFCASHGRHTQYFGPGTRLTVL.

The V call is TRBV11-2, the J call TRBJ2-7; the match to TRBD2 covers 8 bases. The trim removed 5 bases at V and 6 bases at J, leaving 12 bases unmatched. From germline, CDR1 is SGHAT and CDR2 FQNNGV. This CDR3 region has 15 residues. In nucleotides, the CDR3 is TGTGCCAGCAGCACCCTATCTAGCGCGGGAGGCGAGCAGTACTTC. Its protein is CASSTLSSAGGEQYF. The variable domain in full, completed from reference TRBV11-2 and TRBJ2-7, reads EAGVAQSPRYKIIEKRQSVAFWCNPISGHATLYWYQQILGQGPKLLIQFQNNGVVDDSQLPKDRFSAERLKGVDSTLKIQPAKLEDSAVYLCASSTLSSAGGEQYFGPGTRLTVT.

Worth noting for this clone: The same CDR3 arises from other DNA sequences in this sample as well. This rearrangement joins TRBV15 to TRBJ1-1; no reliable D call. Germline V CDR1 and CDR2: LNHNV, YYDKDF (reference sequence). The CDR3 has 13 residues. V shed 3 bases and J shed 1 base, with 6 bases lying between them. This CDR3 reads CATSSSGNTEAFF. CDR3 coding DNA: TGTGCCACCAGCAGTTCAGGGAACACTGAAGCTTTCTTT.